The 26 T cell receptor beta chains given below trace back to one sample, sequenced in a study of blood T cells in healthy people across ages. The authors ran a second PCR of about 6 to 11 cycles using a sample-barcoded 5' primer and a J-beta primer mix. TCRdb re-called the 5' RACE reads through MiXCR, storing one row per CDR3 protein. The sample yields 900,000 to 950,000 distinct CDR3 sequences, 29% seen once. These data were likewise used in another study, on T cells of mothers and their children.

Source material: blood. These TCRs come from a woman in her 40s in good health.

About this clonotype: One junction end does not reproduce the germline sequence, and a read error may be involved. The chain links TRBV9 to TRBJ1-4; no reliable D call. The CDR3 is 15 amino acids. Germline CDR1 SGDLS, CDR2 YYNGEE. The CDR3 loop reads CASSVGVSTNEKRFF. As DNA, the CDR3 is TGTGCCAGCAGCGTAGGAGTGTCAACTAATGAAAAACGGTTTTTT.

This chain connects TRBV12-3 or TRBV12-4 to TRBJ1-2; D uncertain. V shed 3 bases and J shed 1 base, with 9 bases lying between them. The length of the CDR3 is 14 residues. Written as DNA, the CDR3 is TGTGCCAGCAGTTTTGGGAAAGTTAACTATGGCTACACCTTC. This translates into CASSFGKVNYGYTF.

The V call is TRBV28, the J call TRBJ2-1, with 9 bases aligning to TRBD2. This CDR3 spans 16 amino acids. The ends lost 4 bases at V and 5 bases at J; junction bases unmatched: 9. Germline CDR1 is MDHEN and CDR2 is SYDVKM. CDR3 DNA: TGTGCCAGCAGTTCCTTCGGCGGGGGGGCGCACAATGAGCAGTTCTTC. Amino acids: CASSSFGGGAHNEQFF.

As for this clonotype: Since a much larger clone is just one base distant, this may be a read error. This CDR3 is missing its conserved last phenylalanine or tryptophan, likely due to a read error. V and J are TRBV29-1 and TRBJ1-5; D gene uncertain. This CDR3 spans 12 amino acids. V lost 5 bases, J lost 0 bases, and 5 bases lay in between. Per germline, CDR1 SQVTM and CDR2 ANQGSEA. CDR3 nucleotide sequence: TGCAGCGTTCGCGGTAGCAATCAGCCCCAGCATGTT. This sequence encodes CSVRGSNQPQHV.

This clonotype occurred many times. This sequence joins TRBV5-1 and TRBJ2-1; TRBD2 matches 14 bases. CDR1 SGHRS and CDR2 YFSETQ come from the germline V gene. The CDR3 has 17 residues. Trimming cost V 3 bases and J 8 bases; bases outside gene matches: 10. The CDR3 reads CASSSGLAGGQVDEQFF. In nucleotides, the CDR3 is TGCGCCAGCAGCTCCGGACTAGCGGGGGGTCAGGTGGATGAGCAGTTCTTC.

The chain is built from TRBV5-1 and TRBJ2-5; 9 bases match TRBD2. V shed 3 bases, J shed 2 bases, and the junction held 5 bases outside the gene matches. The CDR3 length is 15 residues. Germline-derived CDR1 and CDR2 are SGHRS and YFSETQ. The CDR3: CASSSRAGGQETQYF. For the CDR3, the DNA is TGCGCCAGCAGCTCAAGGGCGGGGGGGCAAGAGACCCAGTACTTC. The full variable domain, rest sourced from reference TRBV5-1 and TRBJ2-5, is KAGVTQTPRYLIKTRGQQVTLSCSPISGHRSVSWYQQTPGQGLQFLFEYFSETQRNKGNFPGRFSGRQFSNSRSEMNVSTLELGDSALYLCASSSRAGGQETQYFGPGTRLLVL.

This clonotype has only a few counts. The J gene is TRBJ1-6, the V gene TRBV7-2, with a possible D match to TRBD1 (5 bases). V lost 5 bases and J lost 7, with 12 bases in between. The CDR3 loop spans 14 amino acids. Germline CDR1 and CDR2: SGHTA and FQGNSA. Here the CDR3 DNA reads TGTGCCAGCAGCCCCGTGGGGGGGAATTCACCCCTCCACTTT. Translating gives CASSPVGGNSPLHF.

This clonotype appeared a few times. The chain links TRBV7-9 to TRBJ2-7; D call uncertain. CDR1 is SEHNR and CDR2 is FQNEAQ in the germline V gene (reference sequence). There are 12 residues in the CDR3. Trimming shortened V by 4 bases and J by 3 bases, and 7 bases separated the two germline ends. The CDR3 is CASSYEVYEQYF. The DNA of the CDR3 is TGTGCCAGCAGCTACGAGGTCTACGAGCAGTACTTC. The full variable domain, in which reference TRBV7-9 and TRBJ2-7 provide the parts outside the CDR3, is DTGVSQNPRHKITKRGQNVTFRCDPISEHNRLYWYRQTLGQGPEFLTYFQNEAQLEKSRLLSDRFSAERPKGSFSTLEIQRTEQGDSAMYLCASSYEVYEQYFGPGTRLTVT.

This clonotype was observed at least ten times. This rearrangement joins TRBV5-6 to TRBJ2-4; TRBD1 aligns across 9 bases. Germline V gives CDR1 SGHDT, CDR2 YYEEEE. The CDR3 length is 16 residues. V shed 2 bases and J 3 bases; nucleotides not matched to a gene: 6. CDR3 bases: TGTGCCAGCAGCTTCACCGGGACAGGGAGCAAAAACATTCAGTACTTC. Translating gives CASSFTGTGSKNIQYF. Full variable domain (remainder filled in from reference TRBV5-6 and TRBJ2-4): DAGVTQSPTHLIKTRGQQVTLRCSPKSGHDTVSWYQQALGQGPQFIFQYYEEEERQRGNFPDRFSGHQFPNYSSELNVNALLLGDSALYLCASSFTGTGSKNIQYFGAGTRLSVL.

The V and J genes are TRBV6-6 and TRBJ2-1, with 7 nucleotides matching TRBD1. Germline lookup yields CDR1 MNHNY and CDR2 SVGAGI (reference sequence). V shed 6 bases and J 9 bases; nucleotides not matched to a gene: 17. There are 16 residues in the CDR3. DNA for the CDR3: TGTGCCAGCAGCCACCCCACTTTTAATAGGGGGCCTGAGCAGTTCTTC. Translation: CASSHPTFNRGPEQFF.

This clonotype was picked up many times. This chain joins TRBV5-6 and TRBJ1-2; 10 nucleotides align to TRBD1. Per the germline V gene, CDR1 is SGHDT and CDR2 is YYEEEE. The CDR3 spans 14 residues. V was clipped by 4 bases and J by 8 bases; unmatched bases: 8. In nucleotides, the CDR3 is TGTGCCAGCAGCCTAAGACAGGGGGCCATCGGCTACACCTTC. Protein: CASSLRQGAIGYTF.

This rearrangement joins TRBV27 to TRBJ2-7, with a tentative D call TRBD1 (6 bases). The germline CDR1 and CDR2 sequences are MNHEY and SMNVEV (reference sequence). V lost 8 bases, J lost 3 bases, and 11 bases lay in between. The CDR3 contains 12 residues. The CDR3 spells CASRDIDYEQYF. In DNA form, the CDR3 reads TGTGCCAGCCGGGACATTGACTACGAGCAGTACTTC.

Points on this clonotype: Mismatch with germline at one junction end may stem from a read error. The rearrangement uses TRBV10-3 and TRBJ2-3; D unclear. CDR3 length: 13 residues. Germline CDR1 reads ENHRY; CDR2 reads SYGVKD. CDR3 DNA sequence: TGTGCCATCAGGGAGTTGTCCACAGATACGCAGTATTTT. It codes for CAIRELSTDTQYF.

This clonotype showed up many times. J is TRBJ2-7 and V is TRBV29-1; D call uncertain. This CDR3 is 13 amino acids long. Germline V lookup: CDR1 SQVTM, CDR2 ANQGSEA. Trimming left V 3 bases short and J 5 bases short, with 14 bases between. The CDR3 DNA follows: TGCAGCGTTGATGGGCTTGTAAGGAACGAGCAGTACTTC. Its protein is CSVDGLVRNEQYF.

This clonotype was recorded a few times. One end of the junction fails to match germline, which may point to a read error. The chain combines TRBV7-2 with TRBJ1-6, with a tentative D call TRBD1 (6 bases). The CDR3 has 15 amino acids. CDR1 is SGHTA, CDR2 FQGNSA, per germline. DNA of the CDR3: TGTGCCAGCAGCTTAGATCGGACAGTTGATTCACTCCTCCACTTT. The encoded protein is CASSLDRTVDSLLHF.

This clonotype was recorded at least ten times. The chain combines TRBV3-1 with TRBJ2-7, with 7 bases identical to TRBD2. The germline V gene encodes CDR1 LGHDT and CDR2 YNNKEL (reference sequence). The CDR3 is 15 residues long. Losses at the gene ends were 5 bases for V and 2 bases for J; bases not matched to a gene: 9. In nucleotides, the CDR3 is TGTGCCAGCAGCGGGTCGCGGGGGATTACCTACGAGCAGTACTTC. This translates into CASSGSRGITYEQYF.

The rearrangement links TRBV12-3 or TRBV12-4 to TRBJ1-3; weak D call: TRBD1 (6 bases). The CDR3 has 15 residues. The ends were cut back, 3 bases at V and 3 bases at J, with 12 bases in the middle. Here the CDR3 DNA reads TGTGCCAGCAGTTTGGGGGGGGCGAATGGAAACACCATATATTTT. This gives the protein CASSLGGANGNTIYF.

In its sample, this clonotype was seen a few times. The V call is TRBV18, the J call TRBJ2-3, with 12 bases lining up with TRBD2. V trimming: 1 base; J trimming: 2 bases; junction bases outside the gene matches: 7. The CDR3 is made up of 18 amino acids. Looked up from germline, CDR1 is KGHSH and CDR2 is LQKENI. The CDR3 protein is CASSPLPASGGATDTQYF. The DNA of the CDR3 is TGTGCCAGCTCACCACTCCCGGCTAGCGGGGGGGCCACAGATACGCAGTATTTT.

This clonotype was seen more than once but under ten times. This chain connects TRBV6-5 to TRBJ1-4; the D gene is possibly TRBD1 (5 bases). CDR3 length equals 15 residues. From germline, CDR1 is MNHEY and CDR2 SVGAGI. V lost 0 bases, J lost 7 bases, and 12 bases lay in between. DNA for the CDR3: TGTGCCAGCAGTTACTCGGCAGGGAACCGTGAAAAACTGTTTTTT. Protein: CASSYSAGNREKLFF.

The V and J genes are TRBV12-3 or TRBV12-4 and TRBJ2-2, with TRBD2 identical over 7 bases. The CDR3 extends over 15 amino acids. V shed 4 bases, J shed 4 bases, and the junction held 6 bases outside the gene matches. CDR3 sequence reads: CASSSRDYSTGELFF. The CDR3 bases are TGTGCCAGCAGTTCTAGGGACTACAGCACCGGGGAGCTGTTTTTT.

The chain employs TRBV2 and TRBJ1-5; D gene uncertain. CDR3 size: 16 residues. Germline V gene sequence: CDR1 SNHLY, CDR2 FYNNEI. Trimming pared 5 bases from V and 0 bases from J, leaving 14 bases between. CDR3 amino acids: CASSPGEGYSNQPQHF. CDR3 DNA sequence: TGTGCCAGCAGTCCCGGTGAGGGTTATAGCAATCAGCCCCAGCATTTT.

In its sample, this clonotype was seen many times. The genes are TRBV18 and TRBJ2-7; D may be TRBD1 (6 bases). Germline lookup yields CDR1 KGHSH and CDR2 LQKENI. The CDR3 is made up of 14 amino acids. V lost 8 bases and J 0 bases, leaving 14 bases between the germline ends. The CDR3 sequence is CASSPRGSSYEQYF. For the CDR3, the DNA is TGTGCCAGCAGCCCCAGGGGCAGCTCCTACGAGCAGTACTTC.

This clonotype was detected ten times or more. This chain links TRBV6-2 or TRBV6-3 with TRBJ2-7, with 8 bases aligning to TRBD1. V lost 6 bases, J lost 7 bases, and 11 bases stayed unmatched. CDR3 length: 14 amino acids. From germline, CDR1 is MNHEY and CDR2 SVGEGT. The CDR3 sequence: CASRLRDRPGEQYF. CDR3 bases: TGTGCCAGCAGACTAAGGGACAGGCCGGGGGAGCAGTACTTC.

A word on this clonotype: Given a much more abundant clone one base away, this may be a read error. The gene calls are TRBV7-2 and TRBJ2-3; the D gene could be TRBD1 or TRBD2 (6 bases each). Germline V CDR1 and CDR2: SGHTA, FQGNSA. The ends were cut back, 5 bases at V and 6 bases at J, with 15 bases in the middle. The CDR3 has 14 amino acids. CDR3 sequence reads: CASSKRAGDDTQYF. The CDR3 coding sequence is TGTGCCAGCAGCAAGCGGGCAGGGGACGATACGCAGTATTTT.

The J gene is TRBJ1-4, the V gene TRBV7-2, with TRBD1 as a possible D gene (5 bases). CDR3 size: 15 residues. Germline values: CDR1 SGHTA, CDR2 FQGNSA. Trimming took off 5 bases at V and 0 bases at J, with 10 bases between the two ends. This CDR3 reads CASSKRGPTNEKLFF. CDR3 sequence (DNA): TGTGCCAGCAGCAAAAGGGGACCAACTAATGAAAAACTGTTTTTT.

On this clonotype: Being one base from a much bigger clone, this may be a read error. The chain joins TRBV7-8 to TRBJ2-3; D tentatively reads TRBD1 or TRBD2 (5 bases each). The CDR3 spans 16 residues. Germline loops: CDR1 SGHVS, CDR2 FQNEAQ. CDR3 sequence (DNA): TGTGCCAGCAGCTTATTAGAGGGGCTGGGCGCAGATACGCGGTATTTT. Residues: CASSLLEGLGADTRYF.